This entry lists 27 T cell receptor beta chains sequenced from one sample in a study of molecular identifiers for immune sequencing clone quantification. TCRdb recomputed calls from the PCR reads with MiXCR, one row per CDR3 protein. Of over 550,000 distinct CDR3 sequences in the sample, about 25% were seen once. Input material: naive CD8+ T cells from blood, with Jurkat cell RNA spiked in. Subset reported: FACS-sorted CD8+CD4-CCR7+CD45RA+ naive T cells. The receptor source for this set is a human donor in good health. Some libraries in this study had Jurkat cell RNA spiked in.

The chain employs TRBV7-6 and TRBJ2-7, with D tentatively TRBD1 (7 bases). The CDR3 runs 16 residues. V dropped 4 bases and J dropped 7 bases, with 23 bases sitting between them. The germline gives CDR1 SGHVS, CDR2 FNYEAQ. CDR3 loop: CASSSNPSGGGREQYF. CDR3 sequence (DNA): TGTGCCAGCAGCTCCAATCCCAGCGGAGGGGGCAGGGAGCAGTACTTC.

As to this clonotype: The junction shows a germline mismatch at one end, possibly a read error. V usage is TRBV5-3 and J usage is TRBJ2-3; D might be TRBD2 (6 bases). TRBV5-3 is designated an ORF whose function remains uncertain. There are 13 residues in the CDR3. CDR3 nucleotides: TGTGCCAGCAGCTTGAGAGGGAGGGATACGCAGTATTTT. Translated: CASSLRGRDTQYF.

Worth noting for this clonotype: A much larger clone is a single base away; this may be a read error. The V and J genes are TRBV15 and TRBJ2-5; 7 positions agree with TRBD2. There are 14 residues in the CDR3. With 4 bases clipped from V and 2 bases from J, the junction kept 4 bases outside the gene matches. The germline V gene encodes CDR1 LNHNV and CDR2 YYDKDF (reference sequence). The CDR3 coding sequence is TGTGCCACCAGCAAGCGGGGAAGTCAAGAGACCCAGTACTTC. Amino acid sequence: CATSKRGSQETQYF.

The table lists this clonotype with many counts. The J gene is TRBJ2-5, the V gene TRBV7-2, with 7 bases that match TRBD2. Germline V gene sequence: CDR1 SGHTA, CDR2 FQGNSA. The V and J ends lost 5 bases and 1 base, in that order; junction bases with no gene match: 7. The CDR3 has 15 residues. For the CDR3, the DNA is TGTGCCAGCAGCCAGGAGGGACTACTCCAAGAGACCCAGTACTTC. The encoded protein is CASSQEGLLQETQYF.

In this sample, this clonotype turned up many times. CDR3 amino acids: CSARDPDRPRAEAFF. Here the CDR3 DNA reads TGCAGTGCTAGAGATCCCGACAGACCTCGCGCTGAAGCTTTCTTT. The gene calls are TRBV20-1 and TRBJ1-1, with D tentatively TRBD1 (5 bases). The CDR3 contains 15 residues. V was trimmed by 0 bases and J by 6 bases, leaving 17 bases between them. The germline gives CDR1 DFQATT, CDR2 SNEGSKA (reference sequence).

This clonotype was counted ten times or more. The rearrangement links TRBV28 to TRBJ2-7; TRBD2 might be the D (5 bases). The length of the CDR3 is 13 residues. Germline V lookup: CDR1 MDHEN, CDR2 SYDVKM. V was trimmed by 7 bases and J by 0 bases, leaving 10 bases between them. The CDR3 loop reads CASKLASSYEQYF. The CDR3 region has the DNA TGTGCCAGCAAGCTAGCCTCCTCCTACGAGCAGTACTTC.

Details on this clonotype: At one end, the junction sequence differs from germline, possibly due to a read error. The CDR3 loop reads CARSLEGSPPYF. The CDR3 coding sequence is TGTGCCCGCAGCTTAGAAGGAAGCCCACCGTACTTC. The chain recombines TRBV7-2 with TRBJ2-4, with no clear D. Germline V gene data show CDR1 as SGHTA and CDR2 as FQGNSA. This CDR3 comprises 12 residues.

Regarding this clonotype: It is likely a read error, because the conserved phenylalanine at the end of the CDR3 is missing. This chain connects TRBV10-3 to TRBJ2-7, with TRBD2 as a possible D gene (6 bases). V was pared by 11 bases and J by 9 bases, with 17 bases between. Per the germline V gene, CDR1 is ENHRY and CDR2 is SYGVKD. This CDR3 is built from 11 residues. This CDR3 is CASGEARVQYY. The CDR3 nucleotides read TGTGCCTCGGGGGAGGCCAGGGTGCAGTACTAC.

Comment on this clonotype: Just one base apart from a much larger clone, this may be a read error. V is TRBV28 and J is TRBJ1-2; D unclear. V dropped 5 bases and J dropped 2 bases, with 12 bases sitting between them. The CDR3 consists of 14 residues. Germline CDR1 and CDR2: MDHEN and SYDVKM. The CDR3 DNA reads as TGTGCCAGCAGTATCGGATCAGAGAACTATGGCTACACCTTC. Translating gives CASSIGSENYGYTF.

For this clonotype: A single base separates this from a much larger clone, so it may be a read error. The chain joins TRBV30 to TRBJ2-3; unclear D gene. The CDR3 contains 14 residues. Germline V gene sequence: CDR1 GTSNPN, CDR2 SVGIG (reference sequence). The CDR3 is CAWSVTSDTDTRYF. For the CDR3, the DNA is TGTGCCTGGAGTGTAACGAGTGACACAGATACGCGGTATTTT. Full variable domain (remainder filled in from reference TRBV30 and TRBJ2-3): SQTIHQWPATLVQPVGSPLSLECTVEGTSNPNLYWYRQAAGRGLQLLFYSVGIGQISSEVPQNLSASRPQDRQFILSSKKLLLSDSGFYLCAWSVTSDTDTRYFGPGTRLTVL.

This clonotype has a count of ten or more. The chain uses TRBV12-3 or TRBV12-4 and TRBJ1-1; unclear D gene. The CDR3 runs 14 residues. Between the trimmed V and J ends, which lost 1 base and 6 bases, there was a span of 12 bases. The CDR3 DNA reads TGTGCCAGCAGTTTAGACATTAGCGGGGCTGAAGCTTTCTTT. Its translation: CASSLDISGAEAFF.

The table lists this clonotype with many counts. This chain uses TRBV4-3 with TRBJ1-1; D ambiguous. This CDR3 region has 15 residues. The V end lost 4 bases, the J end lost 1 base, and 13 bases lay between the germline ends. Germline V CDR1 and CDR2: LGHNA, YSLEER. CDR3 sequence: CASSRESQANTEAFF. CDR3 nucleotide sequence: TGCGCCAGCAGCCGAGAGTCTCAGGCGAACACTGAAGCTTTCTTT.

A note on this clonotype: A read error may be the cause here, since a much bigger clone is one base away. CDR3 nucleotide sequence: TGTGCCCGCATCACCAACACAGATACGCAGTATTTT. This codes for CARITNTDTQYF. The gene calls are TRBV2 and TRBJ2-3; no reliable D call. V was cut by 11 bases and J by 2 bases, with 11 bases left in between. Germline CDR1 is SNHLY and CDR2 is FYNNEI. The CDR3 is made up of 12 amino acids.

This chain joins TRBV11-3 and TRBJ1-6; D not resolved. Trimming stripped 2 bases from V and 2 bases from J, with 16 bases between. Germline V CDR1 and CDR2: SGHNT, YENEEA. The CDR3 is 18 residues long. The CDR3 DNA reads TGTGCCAGCAGCTTAAAGAGGTCGAAAACCCCCTATAATTCACCCCTCCACTTT. It translates to CASSLKRSKTPYNSPLHF.

This clonotype was counted only a few times. This sequence joins TRBV18 and TRBJ2-7; 7 bases align to TRBD2. CDR1 is KGHSH, CDR2 LQKENI, per germline. The CDR3 is made up of 15 amino acids. V lost 2 bases to trimming and J lost 2 bases; unmatched junction nucleotides: 6. CDR3 nucleotide sequence: TGTGCCAGCTCACCAAAGACTAGCAGCACCTACGAGCAGTACTTC. This encodes CASSPKTSSTYEQYF.

The chain carries TRBV7-9 and TRBJ2-6; D may be TRBD1 (6 bases). CDR1 and CDR2 (germline): SEHNR, FQNEAQ (reference sequence). The CDR3 runs to 15 residues. Deletions cut 5 bases from V and 0 bases from J, with 8 bases between. CDR3 DNA: TGTGCCAGCAGCGGGGGACACTCTGGGGCCAACGTCCTGACTTTC. Translated, it gives CASSGGHSGANVLTF. Based on the CDR3 plus reference TRBV7-9 and TRBJ2-6, the full variable domain is DTGVSQNPRHKITKRGQNVTFRCDPISEHNRLYWYRQTLGQGPEFLTYFQNEAQLEKSRLLSDRFSAERPKGSFSTLEIQRTEQGDSAMYLCASSGGHSGANVLTFGAGSRLTVL.

This clonotype was detected a few times. CDR3 sequence (DNA): TGTGCCAGCAGCCGCACAACCGGGACACCGTACGAGCAGTACTTC. Its translation is CASSRTTGTPYEQYF. V is TRBV7-9 and J is TRBJ2-7; possible D gene TRBD1, 6 bases. CDR1 SEHNR and CDR2 FQNEAQ come from the germline V gene (reference sequence). With 5 bases removed from V and 4 bases from J, the gap between germline ends came to 18 bases. The CDR3 is made up of 15 amino acids. The full variable domain, its missing parts supplied by reference TRBV7-9 and TRBJ2-7, is DTGVSQNPRHKITKRGQNVTFRCDPISEHNRLYWYRQTLGQGPEFLTYFQNEAQLEKSRLLSDRFSAERPKGSFSTLEIQRTEQGDSAMYLCASSRTTGTPYEQYFGPGTRLTVT.

This clonotype occurred many times. The rearrangement uses TRBV5-6 and TRBJ1-1; 8 positions match TRBD1. CDR3 length: 14 residues. Looked up from germline, CDR1 is SGHDT and CDR2 is YYEEEE. V lost 5 bases to trimming and J lost 6 bases; unmatched junction nucleotides: 9. The chain's CDR3 is CASRYAGGGPEAFF. As DNA, the CDR3 is TGTGCCAGCAGATATGCAGGGGGCGGTCCTGAAGCTTTCTTT. Using reference TRBV5-6 and TRBJ1-1 for the parts outside the CDR3, the full variable domain is DAGVTQSPTHLIKTRGQQVTLRCSPKSGHDTVSWYQQALGQGPQFIFQYYEEEERQRGNFPDRFSGHQFPNYSSELNVNALLLGDSALYLCASRYAGGGPEAFFGQGTRLTVV.

Comments on this clonotype: A much larger clone lies a single base off, so this may be a read error. The chain employs TRBV7-8 and TRBJ2-7; 8 positions match TRBD1. V lost 1 base to trimming and J lost 9 bases; unmatched junction nucleotides: 8. Per germline, CDR1 SGHVS and CDR2 FQNEAQ. The CDR3 loop spans 14 amino acids. The CDR3 reads CASSLGTGYPGQYF. The DNA for the CDR3 is TGTGCCAGCAGCTTAGGGACAGGGTACCCCGGGCAGTACTTC.

With regard to this clonotype: A much larger clone differs by one base, so this may be a read error. The rearrangement joins TRBV19 to TRBJ2-6; D may be TRBD2 (6 bases). Looked up from germline, CDR1 is LNHDA and CDR2 is SQIVND (reference sequence). The CDR3 consists of 15 residues. The CDR3 DNA sequence: TGTGCCAGTAGTCCAGGGAGTCGCGGGGCCAACGTCCAGACTTTC. Protein product: CASSPGSRGANVQTF.

On this clonotype itself: It may be a read error: a sequence one base away is much more abundant. This chain uses TRBV4-3 with TRBJ2-7, with 9 nucleotides matching TRBD1. There are 13 residues in the CDR3. CDR1 and CDR2 from the germline V gene are LGHNA and YSLEER. CDR3 amino acids: CAGSYGTGTEQYF. The CDR3 DNA reads TGCGCCGGCAGCTACGGGACAGGGACCGAGCAGTACTTC.

This clonotype was recorded a few times. The chain is built from TRBV12-3 or TRBV12-4 and TRBJ2-5, with TRBD1 identical over 9 bases. The ends lost 4 bases at V and 5 bases at J; junction bases unmatched: 5. This CDR3 has 14 amino acids. The CDR3 here is CASSSRDRDETQYF. DNA for the CDR3: TGTGCCAGCAGTTCCCGGGACAGGGATGAGACCCAGTACTTC.

Concerning this clonotype: With a much larger clone just one base away, this may be a read error. The chain uses TRBV12-3 or TRBV12-4 and TRBJ2-3; 14 bases are a match to TRBD2. J lost 5 bases, V lost 10 bases, and 11 bases had no gene match. This CDR3 region has 16 residues. CDR3 bases: TGTGCCACCCGACTAGCGGGAGGGCCAGATGGAGATACGCAGTATTTT. Translation gives CATRLAGGPDGDTQYF.

This clonotype has a count of ten or more. This chain links TRBV2 with TRBJ2-6; D is unresolved. Trimming stripped 11 bases from V and 0 bases from J, with 23 bases between. The CDR3 contains 18 residues. Looked up from germline, CDR1 is SNHLY and CDR2 is FYNNEI. CDR3 bases: TGTGCCCTGACGAGGACGGATGATTCAAGCTCTGGGGCCAACGTCCTGACTTTC. Translation gives CALTRTDDSSSGANVLTF.

The chain joins TRBV27 to TRBJ1-6, with D maybe TRBD1 (5 bases). CDR3 length equals 19 residues. Germline lookup yields CDR1 MNHEY and CDR2 SMNVEV (reference sequence). Trimming left V 5 bases short and J 2 bases short, with 22 bases between. This CDR3 reads CASSPVARVVLTYNSPLHF. CDR3 nucleotide sequence: TGTGCCAGCAGTCCCGTGGCCAGGGTCGTATTGACCTATAATTCACCCCTCCACTTT.

This clonotype has ten or more counts. This sequence joins TRBV29-1 and TRBJ2-7, with D tentatively TRBD2 (5 bases). The germline CDR1 and CDR2 sequences are SQVTM and ANQGSEA. The V and J ends lost 6 bases and 0 bases respectively, with 15 bases between them. This CDR3 region has 14 residues. CDR3 nucleotide sequence: TGCAGCGTAGTTCCCGGGATTTACTCCTACGAGCAGTACTTC. Protein sequence: CSVVPGIYSYEQYF.

This clonotype was observed many times. The V gene is TRBV4-3, the J gene TRBJ2-3; TRBD2 matches 14 bases. This CDR3 has 17 amino acids. CDR1 is LGHNA and CDR2 is YSLEER in the germline V gene. J gave up 3 bases and V 2 bases, and 4 bases lay outside the gene matches. Written as DNA, the CDR3 is TGCGCCAGCAGCCAAAGACTAGCGGGAGGGCTAACAGATACGCAGTATTTT. This gives the protein CASSQRLAGGLTDTQYF.